Listed below are T cell receptor beta chains from one sample, sequenced in a study of blood T cell repertoires in COVID-19. Measured with immunoSEQ multiplex PCR; TCRdb has only the in-frame clones, and not every one. The table includes around 260,000 clones, 70% to 90% detected once. Sequencing input: PBMCs or T cells enriched from blood (not recorded which). The source is a woman younger than 45 who had recovered from COVID-19. Both conserved end residues are part of each CDR3. The D gene is left open where the match is weak. Clone size appears in some rows only: once, few, many, or a class for an expanded clone.

cdr3_nt cdr3_aa j_call v_call d_call clone_size
TGTGCCAGCAGCCCATTGAACACTGAAGCTTTCTTT CASSPLNTEAFF TRBJ1-1 TRBV3-1/TRBV3-2 . .
TGTGCCAGCAGCTCCCTCCGGGCCTCTCGGGGGGGAGGCTACACCTTC CASSSLRASRGGGYTF TRBJ1-2 TRBV11-2 . .
TGCGCCAGCAGCTCCCTCGGAGAGGGGGGGAGCTCCTACAATGAGCAGTTCTTC CASSSLGEGGSSYNEQFF TRBJ2-1 TRBV5-1 . .
TGTGCCAGCAGAAGTCGGGGGGAGACCCAGTACTTC CASRSRGETQYF TRBJ2-5 TRBV12-3/TRBV12-4 . .
TGTGCCAGCAGTTTTAGGAGGGCTAGCTTTTCCTACAATGAGCAGTTCTTC CASSFRRASFSYNEQFF TRBJ2-1 TRBV7-6 . .
TGTGCCAGCAGTGGGAGAGGACAGGGAGGTTCGTATAGCAATCAGCCCCAGCATTTT CASSGRGQGGSYSNQPQHF TRBJ1-5 TRBV2 TRBD1 .
TGTGCCAGCTCCTTACAGGGGGCCTCCTACGAGCAGTACTTC CASSLQGASYEQYF TRBJ2-7 TRBV18 TRBD1 .
TGCGCCAGCTCCATCACTAGCGGGGCCGGTGAGGAGCAGTACTTC CASSITSGAGEEQYF TRBJ2-7 TRBV10-2 TRBD2 .
TGTGCCAGCAGCGTAGATTACAGTAGCTCCTACGAGCAGTACTTC CASSVDYSSSYEQYF TRBJ2-7 TRBV9 . .
TGTGCCAGCAGTTACCGCGCCGGGGAGCTGTTTTTT CASSYRAGELFF TRBJ2-2 TRBV6-2/TRBV6-3 . once
TGTGCCAGCAGTCTACCGCCGGGACAGGGGCCAGCTTTCTTT CASSLPPGQGPAFF TRBJ1-1 TRBV28 TRBD1 .
TGTCCCGACCCCCCGACAGGGCGAAATTCACCCCTCCACTTT CPDPPTGRNSPLHF TRBJ1-6 TRBV21-1 . .
TGCGCCAGCTCGGAATCTGTGACAGGGGTCTACGAGCAGTACTTC CASSESVTGVYEQYF TRBJ2-7 TRBV10-1 TRBD1 .
TGTGCCAGCAGGCTAAATCTTTTAGCGGGAGGGCCCAGGGAGGAGCAGTTCTTC CASRLNLLAGGPREEQFF TRBJ2-1 TRBV7-8 TRBD2 once
TGTGCCAGCAGTTACTCGAGGCCTTTGAACACTGAAGCTTTCTTT CASSYSRPLNTEAFF TRBJ1-1 TRBV6-5 . few
TGTGCCAGCAGTCGTATAGGACAGGGATATGAAAAACTGTTTTTT CASSRIGQGYEKLFF TRBJ1-4 TRBV25-1 TRBD1 few
TGTGCCAGCAGCTCGGGACTCACCGGGGAGCTGTTTTTT CASSSGLTGELFF TRBJ2-2 TRBV11-2 . .
TGTGCCAGCAGTGACAGGCTTACCATCTCTGGGGCCAACGTCCTGACTTTC CASSDRLTISGANVLTF TRBJ2-6 TRBV7-2 . .
TGTGCCAGTAGTATAGGTTGGCCCGACAATGAGCAGTTCTTC CASSIGWPDNEQFF TRBJ2-1 TRBV19 . .
TGTGCCAGCAGTGTAGAGGCCGAATCGGGTTTCTACGAGCAGTACTTC CASSVEAESGFYEQYF TRBJ2-7 TRBV9 . .
TGTGCCAGTAGTATCCTGAACAGGGGCAATAATTCACCCCTCCACTTT CASSILNRGNNSPLHF TRBJ1-6 TRBV19 TRBD1 .
TGTGCCAGCAGCGTAGGGGGCGGCTCTGGAAACACCATATATTTT CASSVGGGSGNTIYF TRBJ1-3 TRBV9 . .
TGTGCCAGCTCACCTTCGGACAGCAGGGGCTACACCTTC CASSPSDSRGYTF TRBJ1-2 TRBV18 . .
TGTGCCAGCTCACCTAGCCGACAGGGGATGGGAGAAAAACTGTTTTTT CASSPSRQGMGEKLFF TRBJ1-4 TRBV18 TRBD1 .
TGTGCCAGCAGCTTAGAATCGGCAGGGGACTATGGCTACACCTTC CASSLESAGDYGYTF TRBJ1-2 TRBV11-2 . .
TGTGCCAGCAGACCACCGACCTTGGAGGGGCGTTTCTATGGCTACACCTTC CASRPPTLEGRFYGYTF TRBJ1-2 TRBV5-4 . .
TGTGCCTGGACGGTCGACACACGGTCTGGAAACACCATATATTTT CAWTVDTRSGNTIYF TRBJ1-3 TRBV30 . .
TGTGCCAGCAGTGAATGGGGGACAGGGATCGGGAATGAGCAGTTCTTC CASSEWGTGIGNEQFF TRBJ2-1 TRBV6-1 TRBD1 .
TGTGCCAGCAGCCCGCAGGGTGTTGGCGAAAAACTGTTTTTT CASSPQGVGEKLFF TRBJ1-4 TRBV11-2 . .
TGTGCCAGCAGCTTAGCGGAGGGGGGGTTCGATGGCTACACCTTC CASSLAEGGFDGYTF TRBJ1-2 TRBV7-9 . .
TGTGCCAGCAGTGAGACTAGCGGGAGGGCGAGATACTTC CASSETSGRARYF TRBJ2-7 TRBV28 TRBD2 .
TGTGCCAGCAGTTTACCATTTGCAGGGGGGAAACTCTACGAGCAGTACTTC CASSLPFAGGKLYEQYF TRBJ2-7 TRBV28 . .
TGTGCCAGTCAAAGGACAGGGTTAAGCACAGATACGCAGTATTTT CASQRTGLSTDTQYF TRBJ2-3 TRBV19 TRBD1 .
TGTGCCAGCAGCAAAGTGAGGTGCGGGAGATTGTTCTACGAGCAGTACTTC CASSKVRCGRLFYEQYF TRBJ2-7 TRBV21-1 . .
TGCGCCAGCAGCCCCCTGGAGACAGGGCTCTCCTACGAGCAGTACTTC CASSPLETGLSYEQYF TRBJ2-7 TRBV4-1 TRBD1 .
TGTGCCAGCAGCATACGGGACAGGGGGTTCGGGGAGCTGTTTTTT CASSIRDRGFGELFF TRBJ2-2 TRBV3-1/TRBV3-2 TRBD1 .
TGCGCCAGCAGCTACCAGGATGGTGGCTACACCTTC CASSYQDGGYTF TRBJ1-2 TRBV5-1 . .
TGTGCCAGCAGCGGACTAGCGGTGTCGTTCTTC CASSGLAVSFF TRBJ2-1 TRBV2 TRBD2 .
TGTGCCACTACTGGGGGCCCCACTAACTATGGCTACACCTTC CATTGGPTNYGYTF TRBJ1-2 TRBV19 . .
TGTGCCAGCTCCACCCTGAGGGCAGCCAAAAACATTCAGTACTTC CASSTLRAAKNIQYF TRBJ2-4 TRBV28 . .
TGTGCCAGCAGTCTCAGGGGTGTGAAGGACATTCAGTACTTC CASSLRGVKDIQYF TRBJ2-4 TRBV28 . many
TGTGCCAGCAGCTTAAAAGGGGGTAGTTCGCAGTACTTC CASSLKGGSSQYF TRBJ2-7 TRBV7-3 . once
TGTGCCAGCAGCCCGGATCGGTCGGGGGATGAAAAACTGTTTTTT CASSPDRSGDEKLFF TRBJ1-4 TRBV11-2 . once
TGTGCCAGCAGTCCCCAGAGGACAGGGTTCGAGCAGTACTTC CASSPQRTGFEQYF TRBJ2-7 TRBV2 TRBD1 .
TGTGCCAGCACCTCCCCACTACTAGGCAAGGACGGGGAGCTGTTTTTT CASTSPLLGKDGELFF TRBJ2-2 TRBV6-4 . .
TGTGCCAGCAGCTCGACTAGCGGCCTCCAAGAGACCCAGTACTTC CASSSTSGLQETQYF TRBJ2-5 TRBV7-2 TRBD2 .
TGTGCCAGCAGCTTAGGGGGGGGACTAGCGAATGAGCAGTTCTTC CASSLGGGLANEQFF TRBJ2-1 TRBV7-2 TRBD2 .
TGCGCCAGCAGCCAAGGAGACAGGGATTCCCCCCTCCACTTT CASSQGDRDSPLHF TRBJ1-6 TRBV4-1 TRBD1 .
TGTGCCAGCAGCCAAGTGCAGGGGGCCCTCGAGCAGTACTTC CASSQVQGALEQYF TRBJ2-7 TRBV3-1/TRBV3-2 TRBD1 .
TGTGCCAGCAGCCGAAGGGGGAGCTCCTACAATGAGCAGTTCTTC CASSRRGSSYNEQFF TRBJ2-1 TRBV5-6 . .
TGTGCCAGCAGTTTTGGGACAAGGTCCCGTATTATGCAGTTCTTC CASSFGTRSRIMQFF TRBJ2-1 TRBV28 . once
TGCGCCAGCAGCCCGACACAAGCGACAGGGGAAACTTTCTTT CASSPTQATGETFF TRBJ1-1 TRBV5-1 TRBD1 .
TGTGCCAGCAGTGCGACAGTGAACACTGAAGCTTTCTTT CASSATVNTEAFF TRBJ1-1 TRBV2 . .